Given below is one T cell receptor beta chain in context. The authors built TCR beta libraries using iRepertoire HTBI primers and Arm-PCR of CDR3 regions. In TCRdb, the multiplex PCR reads were re-called with MiXCR into one record per CDR3 protein. Of around 450,000 distinct CDR3 sequences in the sample, approximately 21% were seen once. Germline CDR1 and CDR2: LNHDA and SQIVND (reference sequence). CDR3 length: 11 residues. Deletions cut 4 bases from V and 6 bases from J, with 6 bases between. The data belong to a study of regulatory T cells in long-lasting Graves disease. Time point meaning: persistent/refractory GD, antithyroid drugs over 5 years with positive TRAb. From PBMCs, RNA was extracted and then used to make the TCR library.

The clonotype comes from a female donor with Graves disease. This sequence joins TRBV19 and TRBJ1-2; D is unresolved. The sample here was peripheral blood mononuclear cells (PBMCs), taken when the disease was refractory, from a patient treated with antithyroid drugs. This CDR3 is CASSTRNGYTF. In nucleotides, the CDR3 is TGTGCCAGTAGTACAAGAAATGGCTACACCTTC.